A selection of T cell receptor beta chains follows, all from one sample in a study of blood T cells in healthy people across ages. Each CDR3 protein gets one entry after TCRdb re-called the 5' RACE reads with MiXCR. This sample has 1.5 million or so distinct CDR3 sequences, with approximately 39% found just once. Specimen: blood. These TCRs come from a woman aged 18-30 years in good health. The CDR3 runs from the conserved cysteine through the conserved F or W. A D gene is named only where the DNA matches it firmly. Clone size is shown for a subset of rows, as once, few, many or a class of expanded clone.

D gene: TRBD1; V gene: TRBV7-2; J gene: TRBJ1-2; clone size: few; CDR3 DNA: TGTGCCAGCAGCTTAAGGGACAGGGGACAAAACTATGGCTACACCTTC; CDR3 protein: CASSLRDRGQNYGYTF
D gene: .; V gene: TRBV20-1; J gene: TRBJ1-1; clone size: .; CDR3 DNA: TGCAGTGCTAGTTTTGCTCAGACGAACACTGAAGCTTTCTTT; CDR3 protein: CSASFAQTNTEAFF
D gene: .; V gene: TRBV2; J gene: TRBJ2-1; clone size: .; CDR3 DNA: TGTGCCAGCAGTGAACGGCGAGGGAGCTCCTACAATGAGCAGTTCTTC; CDR3 protein: CASSERRGSSYNEQFF
D gene: .; V gene: TRBV7-6; J gene: TRBJ2-2; clone size: .; CDR3 DNA: TGTGCCAGCAGCTACAGACCGGGACCCAACACCGGGGAGCTGTTTTTT; CDR3 protein: CASSYRPGPNTGELFF
D gene: .; V gene: TRBV10-3; J gene: TRBJ1-5; clone size: .; CDR3 DNA: TGTGCCATACATAGCAACAGGGACAATCAGCCCCAGCATTTT; CDR3 protein: CAIHSNRDNQPQHF
D gene: .; V gene: TRBV6-2/TRBV6-3; J gene: TRBJ1-2; clone size: few; CDR3 DNA: TGTGCCAGCAGTTACCGGCGGAATGGCTACACCTTC; CDR3 protein: CASSYRRNGYTF
D gene: .; V gene: TRBV9; J gene: TRBJ2-5; clone size: .; CDR3 DNA: TGTGCCAGCAGCGTAGCAGGGATCTACAAGAATGAGCAGTACTTC; CDR3 protein: CASSVAGIYKNEQYF
D gene: .; V gene: TRBV20-1; J gene: TRBJ2-3; clone size: .; CDR3 DNA: TGCAGTGCTGTGGGGACAGATACGCAGTATTTT; CDR3 protein: CSAVGTDTQYF
D gene: TRBD1; V gene: TRBV13; J gene: TRBJ2-3; clone size: .; CDR3 DNA: TGTGCCAGCAGCTTTCGCGGGACAGGGGGCCCAGATACGCAGTATTTT; CDR3 protein: CASSFRGTGGPDTQYF
D gene: .; V gene: TRBV29-1; J gene: TRBJ1-1; clone size: .; CDR3 DNA: TGCAGCGTTTCCCCAGGGCAGGTGGTCACTGAAGCTTTCTTT; CDR3 protein: CSVSPGQVVTEAFF
D gene: .; V gene: TRBV29-1; J gene: TRBJ1-2; clone size: .; CDR3 DNA: TGCAGCGTTGAAAGGGATGGCTACACCTTC; CDR3 protein: CSVERDGYTF
D gene: .; V gene: TRBV28; J gene: TRBJ2-4; clone size: .; CDR3 DNA: TGTGCCAGCAGTTTATCCGCGGCCAAAAACATTCAGTACTTC; CDR3 protein: CASSLSAAKNIQYF
D gene: .; V gene: TRBV4-3; J gene: TRBJ2-1; clone size: few; CDR3 DNA: TGCGCCAGCAGCCAAGATTGGATCCTCCAATACAATGAGCAGTTCTTC; CDR3 protein: CASSQDWILQYNEQFF
D gene: .; V gene: TRBV19; J gene: TRBJ1-2; clone size: few; CDR3 DNA: TGTGCCAGTAAAGACTTACGAGGCTACACCTTC; CDR3 protein: CASKDLRGYTF
D gene: TRBD1; V gene: TRBV12-3/TRBV12-4; J gene: TRBJ2-7; clone size: few; CDR3 DNA: TGTGCCAGCGAAGAGACAGGGAGCGACGAGCAGTACTTC; CDR3 protein: CASEETGSDEQYF
D gene: .; V gene: TRBV7-9; J gene: TRBJ2-7; clone size: few; CDR3 DNA: TGTGCCAGCAGCTCTGTGGGTCCATCCTACGAGCAGTACTTC; CDR3 protein: CASSSVGPSYEQYF
D gene: .; V gene: TRBV9; J gene: TRBJ2-1; clone size: few; CDR3 DNA: TGTGCCAGCAGCGTAGATACCCTAATGGGTGAGCAGTTCTTC; CDR3 protein: CASSVDTLMGEQFF
D gene: .; V gene: TRBV10-3; J gene: TRBJ2-1; clone size: .; CDR3 DNA: TGTGCCATCAGTAGTACACAGGAGAAGGAGACCCAGTTCTTC; CDR3 protein: CAISSTQEKETQFF
D gene: .; V gene: TRBV7-8; J gene: TRBJ1-6; clone size: few; CDR3 DNA: TGTGCCAGCAGCCCCGGACGGAATAATTCACCCCTCCACTTT; CDR3 protein: CASSPGRNNSPLHF
D gene: TRBD1; V gene: TRBV4-3; J gene: TRBJ1-2; clone size: .; CDR3 DNA: TGCGCCAGCAGCCAAGATCGTAGACAGGGGTATGGCTACACCTTC; CDR3 protein: CASSQDRRQGYGYTF
D gene: .; V gene: TRBV6-4; J gene: TRBJ2-6; clone size: .; CDR3 DNA: TGTGCCAGCAGCCCCGGGACCTCCGGCTCTGGGGCCAACGTCCTGACTTTC; CDR3 protein: CASSPGTSGSGANVLTF
D gene: TRBD1; V gene: TRBV20-1; J gene: TRBJ1-1; clone size: .; CDR3 DNA: TGCAGTGCTAGGACAGGGGGAGGGGATGTCACTGAAGCTTTCTTT; CDR3 protein: CSARTGGGDVTEAFF
D gene: .; V gene: TRBV21-1; J gene: TRBJ1-5; clone size: .; CDR3 DNA: TGTGCCAGCAGCAAAGAGGGGGATTCCCCCAGGCAGCCCCAGCATTTT; CDR3 protein: CASSKEGDSPRQPQHF
D gene: TRBD2; V gene: TRBV28; J gene: TRBJ2-5; clone size: .; CDR3 DNA: TGTGCCAGCAGTTCCCCAGCGGGAGGAGGAGAGACCCAGTACTTC; CDR3 protein: CASSSPAGGGETQYF
D gene: TRBD1; V gene: TRBV5-1; J gene: TRBJ2-7; clone size: many; CDR3 DNA: TGCGCCAGCAGCGCGGACAGGAGCTCCTACGAGCAGTACTTC; CDR3 protein: CASSADRSSYEQYF
D gene: TRBD2; V gene: TRBV25-1; J gene: TRBJ2-1; clone size: .; CDR3 DNA: TGTGCCAGCAGCGGATCCCTAGCGGGGGGTTACAATGAGCAGTTCTTC; CDR3 protein: CASSGSLAGGYNEQFF
D gene: .; V gene: TRBV3-1; J gene: TRBJ1-2; clone size: few; CDR3 DNA: TGTGCCAGCAGCCAAGAGGCAGGACACTACTATGGCTACACCTTC; CDR3 protein: CASSQEAGHYYGYTF
D gene: TRBD1; V gene: TRBV4-1; J gene: TRBJ2-5; clone size: .; CDR3 DNA: TGCGCCAGCAGCGACGTAGGACAGGAGCAAGAGACCCAGTACTTC; CDR3 protein: CASSDVGQEQETQYF
D gene: .; V gene: TRBV7-8; J gene: TRBJ2-7; clone size: .; CDR3 DNA: TGTGCCAGCAGCCCTCTTACGGGGCTACCCAAGGGGAATGAGCAGTACTTC; CDR3 protein: CASSPLTGLPKGNEQYF
D gene: .; V gene: TRBV5-1; J gene: TRBJ2-6; clone size: .; CDR3 DNA: TGCGCCAGCAGGACCGCGGCGGGGGCCAACGTCCTGACTTTC; CDR3 protein: CASRTAAGANVLTF
D gene: .; V gene: TRBV7-9; J gene: TRBJ2-5; clone size: .; CDR3 DNA: TGTGCCAGCAGCTTAGGTCAGGGGAAAAAGACCCAGTACTTC; CDR3 protein: CASSLGQGKKTQYF
D gene: .; V gene: TRBV5-1; J gene: TRBJ2-1; clone size: .; CDR3 DNA: TGCGCCAGCAGCTTGGCCCTGGGTGCCTACAATGAGCAGTTCTTC; CDR3 protein: CASSLALGAYNEQFF
D gene: .; V gene: TRBV29-1; J gene: TRBJ1-4; clone size: .; CDR3 DNA: TGCAGCGTTGCGGGGTCGTCTGAAAAACTGTTTTTT; CDR3 protein: CSVAGSSEKLFF
D gene: .; V gene: TRBV7-2; J gene: TRBJ2-5; clone size: many; CDR3 DNA: TGCGCCAGCAGCTTGGCCGTTCGAGAGACCCAGTACTTC; CDR3 protein: CASSLAVRETQYF
D gene: TRBD1; V gene: TRBV11-2; J gene: TRBJ1-1; clone size: few; CDR3 DNA: TGTGCCAGCAGCCCCTGGCACCGGGACAGGTACACTGAAGCTTTCTTT; CDR3 protein: CASSPWHRDRYTEAFF
D gene: .; V gene: TRBV28; J gene: TRBJ2-3; clone size: few; CDR3 DNA: TGTGCCAGCAGTTCACCAGACAGACACGATAGCCACACAGATACGCAGTATTTT; CDR3 protein: CASSSPDRHDSHTDTQYF
D gene: TRBD1; V gene: TRBV20-1; J gene: TRBJ1-2; clone size: few; CDR3 DNA: TGCAGTGCTAGAGATCCGGTCGGGACAGAGGGCGGTTGCACCTTC; CDR3 protein: CSARDPVGTEGGCTF
D gene: TRBD2; V gene: TRBV27; J gene: TRBJ2-7; clone size: .; CDR3 DNA: TGTGCCAGCAGTTTACAGGGACTAGTAAAACACGAGCAGTACTTC; CDR3 protein: CASSLQGLVKHEQYF
D gene: .; V gene: TRBV4-2; J gene: TRBJ1-2; clone size: .; CDR3 DNA: TGTGCCAGCAGCCAAGAAAGGAGGGTTAGGTATGGCTACACCTTC; CDR3 protein: CASSQERRVRYGYTF
D gene: .; V gene: TRBV4-3; J gene: TRBJ1-1; clone size: .; CDR3 DNA: TGCGCCGGCAGCCAAGAACAGGGACTCACTGAAGCTTTCTTT; CDR3 protein: CAGSQEQGLTEAFF
D gene: .; V gene: TRBV28; J gene: TRBJ2-2; clone size: .; CDR3 DNA: TGTGCCAGCAAATCCACCACGAACACCGGGGAGCTGTTTTTT; CDR3 protein: CASKSTTNTGELFF
D gene: .; V gene: TRBV24-1; J gene: TRBJ2-1; clone size: .; CDR3 DNA: TGTGCCACCAGTGGGGGAGTTGTTAGCCCCTGCAATGAGCAGTTCTTC; CDR3 protein: CATSGGVVSPCNEQFF
D gene: TRBD1; V gene: TRBV3-1; J gene: TRBJ2-7; clone size: .; CDR3 DNA: TGTGCCAGCAGCCCCCGGGACAGGGGCCCCTACGAGCAGTACTTC; CDR3 protein: CASSPRDRGPYEQYF
D gene: TRBD1; V gene: TRBV9; J gene: TRBJ1-4; clone size: .; CDR3 DNA: TGTGCCAGCAGCGCACGCCCGGGGACAGTTAATGAAAAACTGTTTTTT; CDR3 protein: CASSARPGTVNEKLFF
D gene: .; V gene: TRBV5-1; J gene: TRBJ2-3; clone size: once; CDR3 DNA: TGCGCCAGCGCCACCGTGACAGGTCTCACAGATACGCAGTATTTT; CDR3 protein: CASATVTGLTDTQYF
D gene: .; V gene: TRBV7-9; J gene: TRBJ2-7; clone size: .; CDR3 DNA: TGTGCCAGCGGCGGGAAGGGTTTCGGCGACGAGCAGTACTTC; CDR3 protein: CASGGKGFGDEQYF
D gene: .; V gene: TRBV4-1; J gene: TRBJ1-5; clone size: .; CDR3 DNA: TGCGCCAGCAGCCAAGATCCAGGGCTTGTTCAGCCCCAGCATTTT; CDR3 protein: CASSQDPGLVQPQHF
D gene: .; V gene: TRBV5-1; J gene: TRBJ1-1; clone size: .; CDR3 DNA: TGCGCCAGCAACCCCGGGGCAGCCCACACTGAAGCTTTCTTT; CDR3 protein: CASNPGAAHTEAFF
D gene: .; V gene: TRBV2; J gene: TRBJ1-5; clone size: .; CDR3 DNA: TGTGCCAGCAGTGAAAAGGACCTATATAGCAATCAGCCCCAGCATTTT; CDR3 protein: CASSEKDLYSNQPQHF
D gene: .; V gene: TRBV4-1; J gene: TRBJ1-4; clone size: few; CDR3 DNA: TGCGCCAGCAGCTTCGCCGGGAGCCCTAATGAAAAACTGTTTTTT; CDR3 protein: CASSFAGSPNEKLFF
D gene: .; V gene: TRBV30; J gene: TRBJ2-7; clone size: .; CDR3 DNA: TGTGCCTGGATGGCGGGAACACACTACTACGAGCAGTACTTC; CDR3 protein: CAWMAGTHYYEQYF
D gene: .; V gene: TRBV9; J gene: TRBJ1-2; clone size: .; CDR3 DNA: TGTGCCAGCAGCGCCTCTACAAGCTATGGCTACACCTTC; CDR3 protein: CASSASTSYGYTF
D gene: TRBD1; V gene: TRBV6-5; J gene: TRBJ1-2; clone size: few; CDR3 DNA: TGTGCCAGCAGTTACCCCCAGGGGGTTGGCTACACCTTC; CDR3 protein: CASSYPQGVGYTF
D gene: .; V gene: TRBV4-1; J gene: TRBJ1-1; clone size: .; CDR3 DNA: TGCGCCAGCAGCCAAGAGTGGGTCGGCCCTGAAGCTTTCTTT; CDR3 protein: CASSQEWVGPEAFF
D gene: TRBD1; V gene: TRBV7-6; J gene: TRBJ1-2; clone size: .; CDR3 DNA: TGTGCCAGCAGCTTATATAGGGACAGCAGGTCCCATAACTATGGCTACACCTTC; CDR3 protein: CASSLYRDSRSHNYGYTF